Listed here are 20 T cell receptor beta chains from one sample, sequenced in a study of T cells after yellow fever vaccination. In TCRdb, the 5' RACE reads were re-called with MiXCR into one record per CDR3 protein. The data hold approximately 260,000 distinct CDR3 sequences, with 5.2% observed a single time. Specimen: CD4+ T cells sorted from PBMCs, collected on the day of the yellow fever booster vaccination. The receptors here all came from a man aged 18 to 35 who received the YFV17D yellow fever vaccine.

At least ten counts were recorded for this clonotype. The chain couples TRBV2 to TRBJ1-6, with 10 positions matching TRBD1. Germline V CDR1 and CDR2: SNHLY, FYNNEI. The CDR3 runs 12 residues. The V and J ends lost 8 bases and 9 bases, in that order; junction bases with no gene match: 1. The CDR3 DNA follows: TGTGCCAGCCGGGACAGGGGTTCACCCCTCCACTTT. It codes for CASRDRGSPLHF.

This clonotype was recorded a few times. The chain carries TRBV9 and TRBJ2-7; D is unclear. This CDR3 is 15 amino acids long. CDR1 is SGDLS, CDR2 YYNGEE, per germline. Trimming stripped 0 bases from V and 3 bases from J, with 13 bases between. This CDR3 reads CASSVGAADFYEQYF. The CDR3 DNA follows: TGTGCCAGCAGCGTAGGGGCAGCCGATTTCTACGAGCAGTACTTC.

This clonotype was picked up a small number of times. The chain has TRBV7-2 and TRBJ1-1; a weak D match, TRBD1 (5 bases). V shed 2 bases and J shed 1 base, with 11 bases lying between them. The CDR3 extends over 15 amino acids. The germline V gene encodes CDR1 SGHTA and CDR2 FQGNSA. In DNA form, the CDR3 reads TGTGCCAGCAGCTTATTCAGGACACAGAACACTGAAGCTTTCTTT. This translates into CASSLFRTQNTEAFF.

In its sample, this clonotype was seen once. The V and J genes are TRBV12-2 and TRBJ1-1; TRBD1, the table's D call, was not compared with the DNA. TRBV12-2 is reported as a pseudogene. This CDR3 contains 14 residues. The CDR3 spells CASRSARGAFEAFF. The CDR3 region has the DNA TGTGCAAGTCGCTCTGCCCGGGGAGCTTTTGAAGCTTTCTTT.

This clonotype was observed a handful of times. V and J are TRBV6-2 or TRBV6-3 and TRBJ1-5; TRBD1 matches at 12 bases. Germline lookup yields CDR1 MNHEY and CDR2 SVGEGT. V trimming: 2 bases; J trimming: 6 bases; junction bases outside the gene matches: 2. The CDR3 has 15 amino acids. The CDR3 here is CASSYGTGGGQPQHF. CDR3 sequence (DNA): TGTGCCAGCAGTTACGGGACAGGGGGCGGTCAGCCCCAGCATTTT.

This clonotype was observed many times. CDR3 nucleotides: TGCGCCAGCGCAGAACAGGGAGACCAAGAGACCCAGTACTTC. Translation: CASAEQGDQETQYF. The V gene is TRBV5-1, the J gene TRBJ2-5; D is possibly TRBD1 (6 bases). Germline CDR1 reads SGHRS; CDR2 reads YFSETQ. The CDR3 is 14 amino acids. The V and J ends lost 7 bases and 0 bases respectively, with 13 bases between them.

The sample holds many counts of this clonotype. CDR3 DNA: TGCGCCAGCACCGCACTAGCGGGAAACACCGGGGAGCTGTTTTTT. Its protein product is CASTALAGNTGELFF. The V gene is TRBV5-1, the J gene TRBJ2-2, with 10 bases fitting TRBD2. Germline values: CDR1 SGHRS, CDR2 YFSETQ. There are 15 residues in the CDR3. V lost 6 bases and J lost 2; bases outside the gene matches: 4.

This clonotype was picked up a small number of times. This chain connects TRBV5-8 to TRBJ2-4, with 9 nucleotides matching TRBD1. Unmatched junction bases numbered 7, after V lost 4 bases and J lost 2 bases. Looked up from germline, CDR1 is SGHTS and CDR2 is YDEGEE. The CDR3 loop spans 16 amino acids. CDR3 coding DNA: TGTGCCAGCAGCCCACAGGGGGCTTCTTCCAAAAACATTCAGTACTTC. Translating gives CASSPQGASSKNIQYF.

This clonotype was detected a few times. This chain joins TRBV25-1 and TRBJ2-3, with D maybe TRBD1 (6 bases). CDR3 length: 15 residues. From germline, CDR1 is MGHDK and CDR2 SYGVNS. Trimming shortened V by 2 bases and J by 5 bases, and 14 bases separated the two germline ends. The CDR3 nucleotides read TGTGCCAGCAGTGAAGGGGGCGCGGTTAGAGATACGCAGTATTTT. Translation: CASSEGGAVRDTQYF.

This clonotype was seen ten or more times. V usage is TRBV19 and J usage is TRBJ2-4; D perhaps matches TRBD2 (6 bases). Looked up from germline, CDR1 is LNHDA and CDR2 is SQIVND (reference sequence). Trimming took off 6 bases at V and 8 bases at J, with 20 bases between the two ends. This CDR3 is 15 amino acids long. DNA for the CDR3: TGTGCCAGTAGATCTCTAGCGCCCGGCTTCGACATTCAGTACTTC. Translation gives CASRSLAPGFDIQYF.

This rearrangement joins TRBV27 to TRBJ1-2; weak D call: TRBD1 (5 bases). The V end was cut by 2 bases, the J end by 6 bases, with 10 bases between. Germline CDR1 reads MNHEY; CDR2 reads SMNVEV (reference sequence). The CDR3 covers 13 residues. The DNA of the CDR3 is TGTGCCAGCAGTTTAATGGGGCGGGATGGCTACACCTTC. Its translation: CASSLMGRDGYTF.

This clonotype has just a few counts. The chain combines TRBV6-5 with TRBJ1-2; 7 bases map to TRBD1. After removal of 10 bases from V and 4 bases from J, the junction contained 12 bases not matched to a gene. Germline-derived CDR1 and CDR2 are MNHEY and SVGAGI. There are 14 residues in the CDR3. The chain's CDR3 is CATSTGNVLYGYTF. CDR3 DNA sequence: TGTGCCACCTCGACAGGGAATGTCCTCTATGGCTACACCTTC.

In its sample, this clonotype was seen a few times. The V gene is TRBV6-6, the J gene TRBJ1-1, with D possibly TRBD1 on 5 matching bases. The CDR3 has 14 amino acids. Per germline, CDR1 MNHNY and CDR2 SVGAGI (reference sequence). V shed 7 bases and J shed 9 bases, with 21 bases lying between them. The CDR3 sequence is CASTPKGPRFKAFF. The CDR3 DNA follows: TGTGCCAGCACTCCAAAGGGGCCCCGTTTTAAAGCTTTCTTT.

In this sample, this clonotype turned up a few times. The chain combines TRBV4-2 with TRBJ2-3; 7 nucleotides align to TRBD1. Germline V gene sequence: CDR1 LGHNA, CDR2 YNFKEQ. J lost 4 bases, V lost 3 bases, and 10 bases had no gene match. CDR3 size: 16 residues. The CDR3 reads CASSHEVTGRADTQYF. As DNA, the CDR3 is TGTGCCAGCAGCCATGAGGTGACAGGGCGGGCAGATACGCAGTATTTT.

This clonotype was counted at least ten times. The rearrangement uses TRBV5-1 and TRBJ2-3, with 8 bases fitting TRBD1. Germline lookup yields CDR1 SGHRS and CDR2 YFSETQ. CDR3 length: 15 amino acids. V trimming: 0 bases; J trimming: 6 bases; junction bases outside the gene matches: 6. The CDR3 nucleotides read TGCGCCAGCAGCTTGGAGGGCCAGGGGGCGGATACGCAGTATTTT. It is translated as CASSLEGQGADTQYF.

This chain joins TRBV29-1 and TRBJ2-1; 7 nucleotides line up with TRBD2. Looked up from germline, CDR1 is SQVTM and CDR2 is ANQGSEA. V gave up 3 bases and J gave up 5 bases; unmatched junction bases: 10. The CDR3 is made up of 15 amino acids. The CDR3 loop reads CSVDSGVGGNNEQFF. The DNA of the CDR3 is TGCAGCGTTGATTCGGGCGTCGGGGGGAACAATGAGCAGTTCTTC.

The chain is built from TRBV7-2 and TRBJ2-7; D is possibly TRBD1 (6 bases). This CDR3 contains 14 residues. Germline V gene lookup returns CDR1 SGHTA and CDR2 FQGNSA. The V end lost 5 bases, the J end lost 2 bases, and 13 bases lay between the germline ends. DNA of the CDR3: TGTGCCAGCAGCCCCCCGGGACAAGCCTACGAGCAGTACTTC. This translates into CASSPPGQAYEQYF.

Worth noting for this clonotype: Being one base from a much bigger clone, this may be a read error. The genes are TRBV6-1 and TRBJ2-3, with 10 bases identical to TRBD2. From germline, CDR1 is MNHNS and CDR2 SASEGT. The CDR3 covers 16 residues. CDR3 in DNA: TGTGCCAGCTGTGAACAAGCGGGGGGGAGCACAGATACGCAGTATTTT. It translates to CASCEQAGGSTDTQYF.

This clonotype was observed a handful of times. The chain employs TRBV6-6 and TRBJ1-2; TRBD1 aligns across 9 bases. J was trimmed by 3 bases and V by 6 bases; bases with no gene match: 5. The germline gives CDR1 MNHNY, CDR2 SVGAGI (reference sequence). CDR3 length equals 14 residues. The DNA of the CDR3 is TGTGCCAGCAGCCGGACAGGGGCTGACTATGGCTACACCTTC. Protein: CASSRTGADYGYTF.

This clonotype was seen a few times. The CDR3 protein is CASSFRVSGNTIYF. The DNA for the CDR3 is TGTGCCAGCAGTTTCAGGGTTTCAGGAAACACCATATATTTT. The rearrangement uses TRBV12-3 or TRBV12-4 and TRBJ1-3, with D possibly matching TRBD1 (5 bases). V was cut by 3 bases and J by 4 bases, with 10 bases left in between. The CDR3 extends over 14 amino acids.